The source of this T cell receptor beta chain is a study of blood T cell repertoires in COVID-19. The germline V gene encodes CDR1 MNHEY and CDR2 SVGAGI. This CDR3 is built from 14 residues. Trimming removed 6 bases from V and 4 bases from J, with 15 bases in between. Seattle enrolled patients during active infection and tracked them longitudinally. Repertoires were generated with immunoSEQ multiplex PCR, while TCRdb's copy carries only in-frame clones and drops some. Of roughly 150,000 clones listed, roughly 93% are singletons. The sequencing sample was made of peripheral blood. The chain recombines TRBV6-5 with TRBJ2-5; D may be TRBD1 (6 bases). This clonotype originated in a woman between 55 and 75 years old with COVID-19, enrolled during active disease. CDR3 region: CASRLLGAGETQYF. The CDR3 DNA is TGTGCCAGCAGACTCTTGGGGGCCGGAGAGACCCAGTACTTC.